Listed here are 18 T cell receptor beta chains from one sample, sequenced in a study of OX40 agonist ivuxolimab in advanced cancers. The library came from the immunoSEQ multiplex PCR assay. Held by TCRdb, this immuneACCESS table contains in-frame sequences only and omits some clones. Under half of the omission traces to an unresolved V gene where checked; the cause of the rest is unknown. This sample gives some 87,000 clones in total; around nine tenths of them show up just once. In total, the top ten clones hold roughly 0.7% of the sample. The sequencing used CD4+ or CD8+ T cells sorted from blood, collected in a trial of the OX40 agonist ivuxolimab. These receptors were taken from an adult with an advanced solid tumor such as melanoma, head and neck, liver or kidney cancer.

The V gene is TRBV5-4, the J gene TRBJ2-1; TRBD2 matches 8 bases. The CDR3 runs to 16 residues. Trimming took 4 bases from V and 5 from J; bases not matched to a gene: 11. Germline CDR1 is SGHNT and CDR2 is YYREEE (reference sequence). CDR3 region: CASSTEGTSGHNEQFF. The CDR3 coding sequence is TGTGCCAGCAGCACGGAAGGGACTAGTGGCCACAATGAGCAGTTCTTC.

The gene calls are TRBV5-1 and TRBJ2-3, with 9 bases aligning to TRBD1. The CDR3 is 16 amino acids. After removal of 0 bases from V and 2 bases from J, the junction contained 4 bases not matched to a gene. Germline lookup yields CDR1 SGHRS and CDR2 YFSETQ. The chain's CDR3 is CASSLGDRDITDTQYF. The CDR3 nucleotides are TGCGCCAGCAGCTTGGGGGACAGGGATATCACAGATACGCAGTATTTT.

The chain links TRBV10-2 to TRBJ1-1, with D maybe TRBD1 (5 bases). The ends were cut back, 5 bases at V and 6 bases at J, with 16 bases in the middle. CDR1 is WSHSY and CDR2 is SAAADI in the germline V gene. The CDR3 consists of 14 residues. The CDR3 is CASSHSRDGAEAFF. The CDR3 DNA is TGCGCCAGCAGTCACAGCCGGGACGGGGCTGAAGCTTTCTTT.

This rearrangement joins TRBV19 to TRBJ2-7; D gene ambiguous. The CDR3 has 13 residues. The germline gives CDR1 LNHDA, CDR2 SQIVND (reference sequence). Trimming removed 3 bases at V and 0 bases at J, with 6 bases between. The CDR3 sequence: CASSISSSYEQYF. In nucleotides, the CDR3 is TGTGCCAGTAGTATCTCTAGCTCCTACGAGCAGTACTTC.

The chain carries TRBV10-3 and TRBJ2-3; possible D gene TRBD2, 6 bases. CDR3 size: 14 residues. Trimming took off 4 bases at V and 0 bases at J, with 8 bases between the two ends. Germline V gene lookup returns CDR1 ENHRY and CDR2 SYGVKD. The CDR3 sequence is CAISGGTSTDTQYF. In DNA, the CDR3 is TGTGCCATCAGTGGCGGGACTAGCACAGATACGCAGTATTTT.

This chain links TRBV30 with TRBJ2-3, with 9 bases fitting TRBD1. Germline CDR1 and CDR2: GTSNPN and SVGIG (reference sequence). This CDR3 spans 15 amino acids. V dropped 0 bases and J dropped 2; count of bases not matched to a gene: 3. Here the CDR3 DNA reads TGTGCCTGGAGTGTAGGGACAGGGATCACAGATACGCAGTATTTT. Translation gives CAWSVGTGITDTQYF.

V usage is TRBV25-1 and J usage is TRBJ2-2, with TRBD2 identical over 7 bases. CDR3 length equals 15 residues. Germline values: CDR1 MGHDK, CDR2 SYGVNS. V lost 2 bases and J lost 6; bases outside the gene matches: 6. The CDR3 region is CASSELGGLPGELFF. In DNA form, the CDR3 reads TGTGCCAGCAGTGAACTGGGAGGGTTGCCCGGGGAGCTGTTTTTT.

The chain has TRBV10-3 and TRBJ2-5; D possibly corresponds to TRBD2 (5 bases). This CDR3 has 15 residues. Trimming took off 2 bases at V and 4 bases at J, with 14 bases between the two ends. Germline loops: CDR1 ENHRY, CDR2 SYGVKD. CDR3 loop: CAISERNSALETQYF. CDR3 DNA sequence: TGTGCCATCAGTGAGAGGAATAGCGCGCTAGAGACCCAGTACTTC.

This clone was counted between two and nine times. V and J are TRBV5-1 and TRBJ2-3, with TRBD2 as a possible D gene (6 bases). The germline V gene encodes CDR1 SGHRS and CDR2 YFSETQ. CDR3 length equals 15 residues. Trimming left V 0 bases short and J 4 bases short, with 12 bases between. Here the CDR3 reads CASSLGQASADTQYF. Written as DNA, the CDR3 is TGCGCCAGCAGCTTGGGGCAGGCTAGCGCAGATACGCAGTATTTT.

The chain is built from TRBV9 and TRBJ1-3; D not certain. The CDR3 extends over 13 amino acids. Germline CDR1 reads SGDLS; CDR2 reads YYNGEE. V dropped 3 bases and J dropped 0 bases, with 4 bases sitting between them. As DNA, the CDR3 is TGTGCCAGCAGCGAGAGCTCTGGAAACACCATATATTTT. It specifies CASSESSGNTIYF.

The CDR3 protein is CASSLQGSNIQYF. CDR3 coding DNA: TGTGCCAGCAGCTTACAGGGTTCAAACATTCAGTACTTC. The gene calls are TRBV11-2 and TRBJ2-4; possible D gene TRBD1, 5 bases. The V gene lost 2 bases and the J gene lost 6 bases, with 8 bases spanning the gap. Germline V gives CDR1 SGHAT, CDR2 FQNNGV. The CDR3 spans 13 residues. The full variable domain, rest sourced from reference TRBV11-2 and TRBJ2-4, is EAGVAQSPRYKIIEKRQSVAFWCNPISGHATLYWYQQILGQGPKLLIQFQNNGVVDDSQLPKDRFSAERLKGVDSTLKIQPAKLEDSAVYLCASSLQGSNIQYFGAGTRLSVL.

V and J are TRBV7-6 and TRBJ1-4; D unresolved. The V end was cut by 2 bases, the J end by 6 bases, with 7 bases between. This CDR3 is built from 13 residues. CDR1 and CDR2 (germline): SGHVS, FNYEAQ. This CDR3 reads CASSLNGYEKLFF. CDR3 sequence (DNA): TGTGCCAGCAGCTTAAACGGTTATGAAAAACTGTTTTTT.

This sequence joins TRBV5-1 and TRBJ2-5; 11 positions agree with TRBD2. The CDR3 has 15 amino acids. Trimming removed 4 bases from V and 4 bases from J; junction bases left unmatched: 6. Looked up from germline, CDR1 is SGHRS and CDR2 is YFSETQ. The CDR3 sequence: CASSRDTSGGETQYF. In nucleotides, the CDR3 is TGCGCCAGCAGCCGAGATACTAGCGGGGGAGAGACCCAGTACTTC.

The chain joins TRBV6-6 to TRBJ1-1, with D possibly being TRBD1 (6 bases). This CDR3 is 13 amino acids long. Germline values: CDR1 MNHNY, CDR2 SVGAGI (reference sequence). Trimming removed 4 bases at V and 4 bases at J, with 10 bases between. Here the CDR3 reads CASSFRGGTEAFF. The CDR3 coding sequence is TGTGCCAGCAGTTTCAGAGGGGGCACTGAAGCTTTCTTT.

This chain links TRBV19 with TRBJ1-6, with D possibly matching TRBD1 (6 bases). Per germline, CDR1 LNHDA and CDR2 SQIVND (reference sequence). CDR3 size: 16 residues. The V gene lost 7 bases and the J gene lost 0 bases, with 13 bases spanning the gap. This chain's CDR3 is CASTSRGGSYNSPLHF. In nucleotides, the CDR3 is TGTGCCAGTACCTCAAGGGGGGGCTCCTATAATTCACCCCTCCACTTT.

The gene calls are TRBV5-1 and TRBJ2-2; 16 positions match TRBD2. Germline CDR1 SGHRS, CDR2 YFSETQ. CDR3 length: 20 residues. The ends lost 4 bases at V and 5 bases at J; junction bases unmatched: 14. This CDR3 reads CASSRRISGLAGGVTGELFF. CDR3 nucleotide sequence: TGCGCCAGCAGCCGGAGGATATCGGGACTAGCGGGAGGGGTAACCGGGGAGCTGTTTTTT.

The V gene is TRBV5-1, the J gene TRBJ2-5; 10 bases are a match to TRBD1. The J segment lost 7 bases and the V segment lost 8 bases, leaving 17 bases of the junction unmatched. Germline CDR1 SGHRS, CDR2 YFSETQ. This CDR3 comprises 16 residues. Here the CDR3 DNA reads TGCGCCAGTTCGCCGGGACAGGGGCTGGGAGGGGGGACCCAGTACTTC. Translation gives CASSPGQGLGGGTQYF.

The rearrangement uses TRBV25-1 and TRBJ1-1, with D possibly TRBD1 on 6 matching bases. Trimming stripped 1 base from V and 4 bases from J, with 19 bases between. This CDR3 has 17 residues. The germline V gene encodes CDR1 MGHDK and CDR2 SYGVNS. CDR3 amino acids: CASSESSGAGKGTEAFF. As DNA, the CDR3 is TGTGCCAGCAGTGAATCATCGGGGGCTGGTAAGGGCACTGAAGCTTTCTTT.